The 18 T cell receptor beta chains presented below share a single source sample, sequenced in a study of early T cells in non-severe SARS-CoV-2 infection. TCRdb re-called the 5' RACE reads through MiXCR, storing one row per CDR3 protein. The sample yields 40,000 to 60,000 distinct CDR3 sequences, 7% to 9% seen once. The source material was whole blood. The receptors shown here come from an adult who was a healthcare worker with PCR-confirmed SARS-CoV-2 infection or an uninfected control (not recorded which).

In its sample, this clonotype was seen many times. The chain uses TRBV4-1 and TRBJ1-6; weak D call: TRBD1 (5 bases). This CDR3 region has 15 residues. V was cut by 1 base and J by 2 bases, with 6 bases left in between. Germline V gene data show CDR1 as MGHRA and CDR2 as YSYEKL. This CDR3 is CASSQGGTYNSPLHF. Here the CDR3 DNA reads TGCGCCAGCAGCCAAGGGGGCACCTATAATTCACCCCTCCACTTT.

This clonotype was picked up many times. The genes are TRBV6-6 and TRBJ1-1; a possible D gene is TRBD1 (6 bases). V was trimmed by 5 bases and J by 8 bases, leaving 18 bases between them. This CDR3 comprises 14 residues. The V gene's germline CDR1 is MNHNY and CDR2 SVGAGI (reference sequence). In DNA form, the CDR3 reads TGTGCCAGCAGTGACCACGGGGGCGCACAGGAAGCTTTCTTT. It specifies CASSDHGGAQEAFF.

The gene calls are TRBV7-6 and TRBJ2-3; no clear D. The length of the CDR3 is 13 residues. Deletions cut 2 bases from V and 6 bases from J, with 9 bases between. Germline values: CDR1 SGHVS, CDR2 FNYEAQ. CDR3 in amino acids: CASSLIIEDTQYF. In DNA form, the CDR3 reads TGTGCCAGCAGCTTAATCATTGAGGATACGCAGTATTTT.

The rearrangement links TRBV19 to TRBJ1-3, with D unresolved. Trimming cost V 7 bases and J 0 bases, with 10 bases left between them. CDR1 is LNHDA and CDR2 is SQIVND in the germline V gene (reference sequence). The CDR3 consists of 14 residues. Here the CDR3 reads CASTIPSSGNTIYF. DNA of the CDR3: TGTGCCAGTACCATCCCCAGCTCTGGAAACACCATATATTTT. Supplemented by reference TRBV19 and TRBJ1-3, the full variable domain reads DGGITQSPKYLFRKEGQNVTLSCEQNLNHDAMYWYRQDPGQGLRLIYYSQIVNDFQKGDIAEGYSVSREKKESFPLTVTSAQKNPTAFYLCASTIPSSGNTIYFGEGSWLTVV.

This clonotype occurred many times. The CDR3 region is CASSPDGQGRGYTF. DNA for the CDR3: TGTGCCAGCAGCCCAGATGGACAGGGGCGCGGCTACACCTTC. The genes are TRBV28 and TRBJ1-2; 9 bases map to TRBD1. CDR1 MDHEN and CDR2 SYDVKM come from the germline V gene. Trimming at V came to 6 bases and at J to 8 bases, leaving 10 bases not matched to a gene. The length of the CDR3 is 14 residues.

This clonotype was seen at least ten times. The chain links TRBV20-1 to TRBJ1-1; D call uncertain. The germline V and J ends were trimmed by 6 bases and 1 base, with 12 bases remaining between them. Germline loops: CDR1 DFQATT, CDR2 SNEGSKA (reference sequence). CDR3 length: 13 residues. This CDR3 reads CSARWTANTEAFF. DNA of the CDR3: TGCAGTGCCCGTTGGACGGCGAACACTGAAGCTTTCTTT.

This clonotype was seen repeatedly, ten times or more. This CDR3 is CASRRRTGGLNTEAFF. The DNA for the CDR3 is TGTGCCAGCAGAAGGAGGACAGGGGGTCTAAACACTGAAGCTTTCTTT. The genes are TRBV6-6 and TRBJ1-1; 10 nucleotides line up with TRBD1. CDR3 size: 16 residues. Germline lookup yields CDR1 MNHNY and CDR2 SVGAGI (reference sequence). V lost 6 bases to trimming and J lost 2 bases; unmatched junction nucleotides: 9.

This clonotype was seen repeatedly, ten times or more. The junction differs from germline at one of its ends, possibly a read error. The chain links TRBV7-8 to TRBJ1-5; D is uncertain. Germline CDR1 is SGHVS and CDR2 is FQNEAQ. The CDR3 is 14 amino acids. CDR3: CASSLWDSNQPQHF. CDR3 nucleotide sequence: TGTGCCAGCAGCTTATGGGATAGCAATCAGCCCCAGCATTTC.

This clonotype has at least ten counts. V gene TRBV6-5 combines with J gene TRBJ1-2, with 7 bases identical to TRBD1. V dropped 6 bases and J dropped 4; count of bases not matched to a gene: 8. The CDR3 has 14 amino acids. Germline CDR1 MNHEY, CDR2 SVGAGI. CDR3 coding DNA: TGTGCCAGCAGCCTGGACAGGCGACTCTATGGCTACACCTTC. The encoded protein is CASSLDRRLYGYTF.

This clonotype came up a few times. The chain carries TRBV19 and TRBJ2-1, with 7 bases fitting TRBD1. Germline V gene sequence: CDR1 LNHDA, CDR2 SQIVND (reference sequence). The CDR3 is 14 residues long. V was clipped by 5 bases and J by 12 bases; unmatched bases: 13. The CDR3 region has the DNA TGTGCCAGTAGTCACGGTTCCAGGGGGTCAGGGCAGTTCTTC. Translated, it gives CASSHGSRGSGQFF. Supplemented by reference TRBV19 and TRBJ2-1, the full variable domain reads DGGITQSPKYLFRKEGQNVTLSCEQNLNHDAMYWYRQDPGQGLRLIYYSQIVNDFQKGDIAEGYSVSREKKESFPLTVTSAQKNPTAFYLCASSHGSRGSGQFFGPGTRLTVL.

The chain recombines TRBV5-1 with TRBJ2-1; D gene uncertain. Germline CDR1 SGHRS, CDR2 YFSETQ. V gave up 0 bases and J gave up 4 bases, with 17 bases separating them. The CDR3 sequence is 17 residues long. CDR3 region: CASSLASGGNGYNEQFF. CDR3 coding DNA: TGCGCCAGCAGCTTGGCTTCAGGCGGCAACGGGTACAATGAGCAGTTCTTC.

This clonotype turned up a few times. The chain combines TRBV30 with TRBJ2-7, with D possibly called TRBD1 or TRBD2 (5 bases each). The germline V gene encodes CDR1 GTSNPN and CDR2 SVGIG (reference sequence). Trimming shortened V by 6 bases and J by 10 bases, and 19 bases separated the two germline ends. The CDR3 length is 12 residues. CDR3 residues: CACRDGTYQQYF. The CDR3, as DNA: TGTGCCTGTCGGGACGGCACGTATCAACAGTACTTC.

The V call is TRBV7-6, the J call TRBJ2-2; a possible D gene is TRBD1 (6 bases). Trimming removed 5 bases from V and 1 base from J, with 14 bases in between. The CDR3 is made up of 16 amino acids. Germline V gene data show CDR1 as SGHVS and CDR2 as FNYEAQ. CDR3 residues: CASSTVRGRNTGELFF. As DNA, the CDR3 is TGTGCCAGCAGCACAGTCAGGGGTAGGAACACCGGGGAGCTGTTTTTT.

This clonotype was observed at least ten times. This sequence joins TRBV12-3 or TRBV12-4 and TRBJ2-1; D not resolved. This CDR3 is 15 amino acids long. Trimming pared 5 bases from V and 1 base from J, leaving 12 bases between. The CDR3: CASSDRIRSYNEQFF. The CDR3 DNA reads TGTGCCAGCAGTGACCGAATAAGGTCCTACAATGAGCAGTTCTTC.

This clonotype was counted ten times or more. V is TRBV9 and J is TRBJ1-6; D uncertain. This CDR3 region has 14 residues. Trimming removed 0 bases from V and 7 bases from J, with 8 bases in between. The germline V gene has CDR1 SGDLS and CDR2 YYNGEE. Written as DNA, the CDR3 is TGTGCCAGCAGCGTAGCTCCGGGAAATTCACCCCTCCACTTT. Protein product: CASSVAPGNSPLHF.

In DNA, the CDR3 is TGTGCCAGCAGCTTAGGACAGGGCGATTCTAACGAGCAGTACTTC. Amino acids: CASSLGQGDSNEQYF. This chain connects TRBV7-9 to TRBJ2-7; TRBD1 aligns across 7 bases. The V gene's germline CDR1 is SEHNR and CDR2 FQNEAQ (reference sequence). The CDR3 runs 15 residues. V shed 1 base and J 5 bases; nucleotides not matched to a gene: 8.

This chain joins TRBV28 and TRBJ1-1; 10 bases are shared with TRBD1. The CDR3 is 16 residues long. CDR1 is MDHEN and CDR2 is SYDVKM in the germline V gene. The V gene end was trimmed by 1 base and the J gene end by 0 bases; junction bases not matched to a gene: 2. The CDR3 nucleotides are TGTGCCAGCAGTTTATTGGGACAGGGGTTGAACACTGAAGCTTTCTTT. It yields the protein CASSLLGQGLNTEAFF.

This clonotype was seen a few times. The gene calls are TRBV3-1 and TRBJ1-3, with a possible D match to TRBD1 (6 bases). Germline CDR1 and CDR2: LGHDT and YNNKEL (reference sequence). The V gene lost 4 bases and the J gene lost 0 bases, with 13 bases spanning the gap. This CDR3 is built from 16 residues. The CDR3 loop is CASSRTALSSGNTIYF. The CDR3, as DNA: TGTGCCAGCAGCCGGACAGCCCTAAGCTCTGGAAACACCATATATTTT.